The TCR beta chain described here comes from a study of cytomegalovirus exposure and HLA in healthy donors. This CDR3 contains 15 residues. CDR1 and CDR2 from the germline V gene are MDHEN and SYDVKM. With 5 bases removed from V and 2 bases from J, the gap between germline ends came to 13 bases. The data were produced by immunoSEQ multiplex PCR, yet TCRdb's version contains in-frame clones alone and is incomplete. This table holds hundreds of thousands of clones, over 75% found once. Notes on this clone: Its specificity is unknown.

The donors were part of the roughly 130-subject validation cohort, which stood apart from the roughly 730-subject first cohort. Findings and limits, study-wide: Cytomegalovirus association was assigned to about 180 TCR beta chains. First-cohort TCR clusters were later found to tend to co-occur in the 130 or so validation repertoires.

The receptor's source is a woman younger than 30 in good health and CMV-seronegative. This chain connects TRBV28 to TRBJ2-1; tentatively, D is TRBD2 (7 bases). Input material: PBMCs. The CDR3 DNA is TGTGCCAGCAGTGGGGGGGCGGTGCCCTACAATGAGCAGTTCTTC. Protein product: CASSGGAVPYNEQFF.